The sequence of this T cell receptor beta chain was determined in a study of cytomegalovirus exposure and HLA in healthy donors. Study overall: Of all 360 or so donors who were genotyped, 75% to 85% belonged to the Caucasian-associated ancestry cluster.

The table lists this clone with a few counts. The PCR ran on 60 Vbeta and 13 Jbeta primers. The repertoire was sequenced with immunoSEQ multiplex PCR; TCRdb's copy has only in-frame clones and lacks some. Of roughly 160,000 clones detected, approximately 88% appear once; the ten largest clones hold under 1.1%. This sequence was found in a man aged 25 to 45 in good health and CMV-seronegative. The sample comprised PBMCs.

The CDR3 DNA follows: TGTGCCAGCACTTTGGGACAGGGGTATTCACCCCTCCACTTT. Translated, it gives CASTLGQGYSPLHF. The chain joins TRBV6-5 to TRBJ1-6; TRBD1 matches at 10 bases. Trimming took 7 bases from V and 8 from J; bases not matched to a gene: 5. Germline loops: CDR1 MNHEY, CDR2 SVGAGI. The CDR3 has 14 amino acids.